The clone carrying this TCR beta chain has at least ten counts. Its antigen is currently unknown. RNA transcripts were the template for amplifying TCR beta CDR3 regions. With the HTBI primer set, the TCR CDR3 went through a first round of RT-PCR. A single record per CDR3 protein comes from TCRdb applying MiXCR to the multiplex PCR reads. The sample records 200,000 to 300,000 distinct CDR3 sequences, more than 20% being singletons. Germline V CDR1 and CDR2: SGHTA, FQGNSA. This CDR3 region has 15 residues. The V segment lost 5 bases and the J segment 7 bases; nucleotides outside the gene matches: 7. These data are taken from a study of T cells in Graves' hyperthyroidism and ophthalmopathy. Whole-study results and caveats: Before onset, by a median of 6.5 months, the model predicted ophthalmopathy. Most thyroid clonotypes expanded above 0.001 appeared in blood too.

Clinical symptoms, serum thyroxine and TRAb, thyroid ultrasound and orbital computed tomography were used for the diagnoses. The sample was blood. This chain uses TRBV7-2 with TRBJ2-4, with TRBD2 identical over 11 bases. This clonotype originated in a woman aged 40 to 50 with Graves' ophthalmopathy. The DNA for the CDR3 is TGTGCCAGCAGCCAACTAGCGGGAGAAGTCAACATTCAGTACTTC. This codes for CASSQLAGEVNIQYF. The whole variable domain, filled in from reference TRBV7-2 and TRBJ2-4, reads GAGVSQSPSNKVTEKGKDVELRCDPISGHTALYWYRQSLGQGLEFLIYFQGNSAPDKSGLPSDRFSAERTGGSVSTLTIQRTQQEDSAVYLCASSQLAGEVNIQYFGAGTRLSVL.